The entry that follows covers one T cell receptor (beta chain) sequence. Its matching antigen is unknown. Cultured CD4+ T cells had their DNA profiled by the Oncomine TCR Beta short-read assay. TCRdb recomputed calls from the PCR reads with MiXCR, one row per CDR3 protein. The data hold roughly 20,000 distinct CDR3 sequences, with roughly 27% observed a single time. This specimen belongs to a study of vaccination and CD4 T cells after COVID-19. Study context: The makeup of the convalescents was six males and four females, two of them Hispanic. A median of roughly 97 days (range 35 to 161) separated diagnosis from post-COVID sampling. The post-vaccine samples came a median around 72 days after dose two (range 14 to 241). The stimulating agents, overlapping spike peptides, came from SARS-CoV-2, HCoV-NL63, HCoV-OC43 and HCoV-229E.

Regarding treatment: roughly 10-day PBMC culture with coronavirus spike peptide pools or control peptides (ViraFEST assay). The V gene end was trimmed by 4 bases and the J gene end by 5 bases; junction bases not matched to a gene: 5. Germline V CDR1 and CDR2: SGHTA, FQGNSA. This CDR3 is built from 14 residues. This TCR derives from a human donor with COVID-19. Sequenced material: cultured CD4+ T cells from blood. The chain is built from TRBV7-2 and TRBJ2-1, with TRBD1 matching 7 bases. The CDR3 DNA follows: TGTGCCAGCAGCTCTCCGGGACAGCACAATGAGCAGTTCTTC. It yields the protein CASSSPGQHNEQFF. Filled out from reference TRBV7-2 and TRBJ2-1, the complete variable domain reads GAGVSQSPSNKVTEKGKDVELRCDPISGHTALYWYRQSLGQGLEFLIYFQGNSAPDKSGLPSDRFSAERTGGSVSTLTIQRTQQEDSAVYLCASSSPGQHNEQFFGPGTRLTVL.